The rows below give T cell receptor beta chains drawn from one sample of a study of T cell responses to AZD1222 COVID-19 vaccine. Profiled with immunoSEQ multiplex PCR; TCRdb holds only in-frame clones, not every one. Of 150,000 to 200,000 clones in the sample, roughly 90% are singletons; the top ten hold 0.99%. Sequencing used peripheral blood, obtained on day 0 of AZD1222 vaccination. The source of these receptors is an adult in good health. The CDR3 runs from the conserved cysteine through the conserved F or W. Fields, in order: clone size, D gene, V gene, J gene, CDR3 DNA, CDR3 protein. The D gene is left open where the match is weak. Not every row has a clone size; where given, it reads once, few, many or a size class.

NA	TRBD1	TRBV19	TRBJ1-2	TGTGCCAGGCCCCCGGGGGTTGTGGGGACAGGGGGCAGGTATGGCTACACCTTC	CARPPGVVGTGGRYGYTF
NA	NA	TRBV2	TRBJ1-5	TGTGCCAGCAGACAGGCGACCAATCAGCCCCAGCATTTT	CASRQATNQPQHF
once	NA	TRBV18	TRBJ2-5	TGTGCCAGCTCACCACTCTTAGCGCGTTCCCAAGAGACCCAGTACTTC	CASSPLLARSQETQYF
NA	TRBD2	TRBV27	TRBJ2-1	TGTGCCAGCAGTTTTCGGACTAGTGTCTTCTACAATGAGCAGTTCTTC	CASSFRTSVFYNEQFF
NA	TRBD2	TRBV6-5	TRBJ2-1	TGTGCCAGCGGACGGGGGGGGCCCTACAATGAGCAGTTCTTC	CASGRGGPYNEQFF
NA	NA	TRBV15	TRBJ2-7	TGTGCCACCAGCAGAGGGCCTACGGGAAGCTACTACGAGCAGTACTTC	CATSRGPTGSYYEQYF
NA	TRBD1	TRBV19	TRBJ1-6	TGTGCCAGTAGTATGTTGACAGGGAGTAATTCACCCCTCCACTTT	CASSMLTGSNSPLHF
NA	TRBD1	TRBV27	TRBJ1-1	TGTGCCAGCAGTTTTACAAGGGACAGAGCTAACACTGAAGCTTTCTTT	CASSFTRDRANTEAFF
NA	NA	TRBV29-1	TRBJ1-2	TGCAGCGCCGATGCAGGACAGTTCTATGGCTACACCTTC	CSADAGQFYGYTF
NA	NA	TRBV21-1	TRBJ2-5	TGTGCCAGCTCAACACCGGGACTAGCGGGGGGGCCGGTAATCCACCAAGAGACCCAGTACTTC	CASSTPGLAGGPVIHQETQYF
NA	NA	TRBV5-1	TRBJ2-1	TGCGCCAGCAGCTTGGCCCGACCGGACTGGCTACAGGACGATGAGCAGTTCTTC	CASSLARPDWLQDDEQFF
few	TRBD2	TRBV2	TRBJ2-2	TGTGCCAGCAGTACCCCCAGCGGGGGGTCAACTAACACCGGGGAGCTGTTTTTT	CASSTPSGGSTNTGELFF
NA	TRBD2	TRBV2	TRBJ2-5	TGTGCCAGCAGTGAATGGGCTAGCGGGAGGGCCGGGGAGACCCAGTACTTC	CASSEWASGRAGETQYF
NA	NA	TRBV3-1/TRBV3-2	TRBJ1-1	TGTGCCAGCAGCCAAGAGGGGCCTCACACTGAAGCTTTCTTT	CASSQEGPHTEAFF
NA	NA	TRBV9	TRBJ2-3	TGTGCCAGCAGCGGCGACAGGGAGGGGGATACGCAGTATTTT	CASSGDREGDTQYF
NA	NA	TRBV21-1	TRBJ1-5	TGTGCCAGCAGCAAACATCGGACAGGGAATCAGCCCCAGCATTTT	CASSKHRTGNQPQHF
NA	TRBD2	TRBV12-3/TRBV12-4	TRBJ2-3	TGTGCCAGCAGTTGGACTAGCGGGGGGGTGTTGTATTTT	CASSWTSGGVLYF
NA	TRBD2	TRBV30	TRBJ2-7	TGTGCCTGGAGTGTACGACTAGCGGGGGACTACGAGCAGTACTTC	CAWSVRLAGDYEQYF
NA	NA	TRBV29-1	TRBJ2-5	TGCAGCACCCGAAAAGGGAACCAAGAGACCCAGTACTTC	CSTRKGNQETQYF
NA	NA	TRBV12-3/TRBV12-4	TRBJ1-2	TGTGCCAGCAGTTTAAGTAGAGGGTTCGGCTACACCTTC	CASSLSRGFGYTF
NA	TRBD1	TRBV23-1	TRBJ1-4	TGCGCCAGCAGTCAATCGAGGGTCCTGGACAGGGTGGGTAATGAAAAACTGTTTTTT	CASSQSRVLDRVGNEKLFF
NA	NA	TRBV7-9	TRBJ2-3	TGTGCCAGCAGCCCCCAACAGGGTCCAAGCACAGATACGCAGTATTTT	CASSPQQGPSTDTQYF
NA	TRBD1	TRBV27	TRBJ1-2	TGTGCCAGCAGTTTAGGAACAGGGGTCGGCTACACCTTC	CASSLGTGVGYTF
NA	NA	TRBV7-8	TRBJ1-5	TGTGCCAGCAGCTTCTTTCAGACAAATCAGCCCCAGCATTTT	CASSFFQTNQPQHF
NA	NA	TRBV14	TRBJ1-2	TGTGCCAGCAGCCAAGACCTCCAGCCCCTTGTGGGCTACACCTTC	CASSQDLQPLVGYTF
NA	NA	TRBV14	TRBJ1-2	TGTGCCAGCAGCCAAGGATCTCGGACTTTCGTTGGCTACACCTTC	CASSQGSRTFVGYTF
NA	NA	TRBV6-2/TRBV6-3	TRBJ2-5	TGTGCCAGCAGTCTTAACCCCAGGGGCTACACCCAAGAGACCCAGTACTTC	CASSLNPRGYTQETQYF
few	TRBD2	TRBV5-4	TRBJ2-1	TGTGCCAGCAGCATGACGACTGTAGCGGGAAGTGCGCACAATGAGCAGTTCTTC	CASSMTTVAGSAHNEQFF
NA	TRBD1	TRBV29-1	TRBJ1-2	TGCAGCGTGGGGAAGATAGACAGGGTACTAAACTATGGCTACACCTTC	CSVGKIDRVLNYGYTF
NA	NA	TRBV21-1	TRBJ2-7	TGTGCCAGCAGCCCCCATGGACAGGGTATCTTCTACGAGCAGTACTTC	CASSPHGQGIFYEQYF
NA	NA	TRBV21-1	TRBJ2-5	TGTGCCAGCAGCGACCACCGGGACAGACAAGAGACCCAGTACTTC	CASSDHRDRQETQYF
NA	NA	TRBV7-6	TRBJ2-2	TGTGCCAGCAGCTTAGAGGGGCGGGTCTACGGGGAGCTGTTTTTT	CASSLEGRVYGELFF
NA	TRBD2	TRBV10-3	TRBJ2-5	TGTGCCATCAGTGGCGGGACTAGCGGGGGGGAAAGCCAAGAGACCCAGTACTTC	CAISGGTSGGESQETQYF
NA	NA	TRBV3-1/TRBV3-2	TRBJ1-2	TGTGCCAGCAGCCACCTAATGACGGAGGTTGATGGCTACACCTTC	CASSHLMTEVDGYTF
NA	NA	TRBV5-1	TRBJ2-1	TGCGCCAGCAGCTTCGACCTACAGGGCAATGAGCAGTTCTTC	CASSFDLQGNEQFF
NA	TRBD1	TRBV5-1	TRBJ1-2	TGCGCCAGCAGCTTGTCGGGAGGGAGAACAGGGGTGCAGGTCGATGGCTACACCTTC	CASSLSGGRTGVQVDGYTF
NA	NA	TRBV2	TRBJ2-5	TGTGCCAGCAGTGACGGCAGGGCTCAAGAGACCCAGTACTTC	CASSDGRAQETQYF
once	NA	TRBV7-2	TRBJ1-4	TGTGCCAGCAGCTCCGACGTACTAAATGAAAAACTGTTTTTT	CASSSDVLNEKLFF
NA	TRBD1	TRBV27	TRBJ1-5	TGTGCCAGCAGAGCTTTAGTGGGGACAGGGGACAATCAGCCCCAGCATTTT	CASRALVGTGDNQPQHF
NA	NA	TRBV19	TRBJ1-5	TGTGCCAGTAGTATACTTGGGGGTGGTAGCAATCAGCCCCAGCATTTT	CASSILGGGSNQPQHF
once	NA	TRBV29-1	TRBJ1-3	TGCAGCGTTGGGGCGGCAGGTGGACCTGGAAACACCATATATTTT	CSVGAAGGPGNTIYF
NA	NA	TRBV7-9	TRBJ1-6	TGTGCCAGCAGCCCCGAAGGGGGTAATAATTCACCCCTCCACTTT	CASSPEGGNNSPLHF
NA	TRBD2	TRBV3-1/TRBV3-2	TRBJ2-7	TGTGCCAGCAGTCCCGGGACTAGCGGGGACTACGAGCAGTACTTC	CASSPGTSGDYEQYF
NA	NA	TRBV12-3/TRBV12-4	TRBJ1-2	TGTGCCAGCAGCCGCAGCTCAAACTATGGCTACACCTTC	CASSRSSNYGYTF